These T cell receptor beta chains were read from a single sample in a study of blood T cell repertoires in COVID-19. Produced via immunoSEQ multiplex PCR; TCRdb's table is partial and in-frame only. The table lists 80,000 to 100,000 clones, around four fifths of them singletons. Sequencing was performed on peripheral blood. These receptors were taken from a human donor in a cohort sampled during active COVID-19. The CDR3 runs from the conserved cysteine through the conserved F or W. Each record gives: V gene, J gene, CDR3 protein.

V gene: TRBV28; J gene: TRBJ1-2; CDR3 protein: CASSLRGRDYGYTF
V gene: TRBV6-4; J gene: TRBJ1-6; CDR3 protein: CASSDGLGGSPLHF
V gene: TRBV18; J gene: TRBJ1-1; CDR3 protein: CASSPPGTMNTEAFF
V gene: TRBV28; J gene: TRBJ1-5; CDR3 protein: CASSLTGGSNQPQHF
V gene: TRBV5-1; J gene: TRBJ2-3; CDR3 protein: CASRAGTGGSDTQYF
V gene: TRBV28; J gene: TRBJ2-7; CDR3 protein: CASSLDWITYEQYF
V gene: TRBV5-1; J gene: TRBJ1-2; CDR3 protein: CASSPTVGNYGYTF
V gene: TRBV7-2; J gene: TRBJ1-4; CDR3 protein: CASSLGRQMGEKLFF
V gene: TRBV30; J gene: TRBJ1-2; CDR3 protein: CAWQGEDYGYTF
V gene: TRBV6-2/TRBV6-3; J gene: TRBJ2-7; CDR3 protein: CASSYSGPSYEQYF
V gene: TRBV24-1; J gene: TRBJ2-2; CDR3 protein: CATSDLEGGRGELFF
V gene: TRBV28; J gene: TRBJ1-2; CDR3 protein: CASSSRTPRGYTF
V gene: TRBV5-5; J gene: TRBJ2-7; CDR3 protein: CASSLSTGQVSYEQYF
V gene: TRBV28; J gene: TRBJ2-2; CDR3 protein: CASSINTGELFF
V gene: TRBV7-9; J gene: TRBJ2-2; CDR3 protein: CASRLAGATGELFF
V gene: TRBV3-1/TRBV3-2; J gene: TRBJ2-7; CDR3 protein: CASSIRGASEQYF
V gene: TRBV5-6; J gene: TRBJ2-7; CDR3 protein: CASSRDRAHEQYF
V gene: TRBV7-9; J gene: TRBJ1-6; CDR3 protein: CASSPIDRVDSPLHF
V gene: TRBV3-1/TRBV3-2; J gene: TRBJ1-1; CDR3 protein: CASSLQGLGREAFF
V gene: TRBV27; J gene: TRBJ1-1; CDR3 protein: CASSPWREAGNTEAFF
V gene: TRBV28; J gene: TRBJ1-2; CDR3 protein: CASSLITGIGYTF
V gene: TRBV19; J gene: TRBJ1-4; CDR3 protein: CASSSRPTATNEKLFF
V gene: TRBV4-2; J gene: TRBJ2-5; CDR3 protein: CASSHYGGFQETQYF
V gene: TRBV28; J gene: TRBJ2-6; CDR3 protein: CASSGTFGIRGAGANVLTF
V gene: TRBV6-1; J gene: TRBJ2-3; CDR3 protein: CASSDIGRGDTQYF
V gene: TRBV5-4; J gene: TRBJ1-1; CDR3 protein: CASSLGQGANTEAFF
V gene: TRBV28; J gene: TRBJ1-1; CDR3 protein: CASSFSGIGPKTEAFF
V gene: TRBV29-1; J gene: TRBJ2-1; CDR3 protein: CSGGELAGPNEQFF
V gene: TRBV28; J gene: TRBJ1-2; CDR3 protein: CASSTTGDLLYGYTF
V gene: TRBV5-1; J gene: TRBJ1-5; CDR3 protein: CASSLGGPYQPQHF
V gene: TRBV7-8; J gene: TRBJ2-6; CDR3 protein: CASSLGGTGANVLTF
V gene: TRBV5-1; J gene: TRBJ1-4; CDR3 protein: CASSSGEWGEKLFF
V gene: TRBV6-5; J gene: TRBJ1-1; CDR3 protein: CASNSDRGTEAFF
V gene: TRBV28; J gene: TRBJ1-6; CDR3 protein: CASRGQGALRRVYSPLHF
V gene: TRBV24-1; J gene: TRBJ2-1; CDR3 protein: CATSDISGSENYNEQFF
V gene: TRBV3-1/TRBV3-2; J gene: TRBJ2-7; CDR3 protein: CASSQDSRLAVPYEQYF
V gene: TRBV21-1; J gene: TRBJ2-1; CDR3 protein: CASRTRLAGFSSYNEQFF
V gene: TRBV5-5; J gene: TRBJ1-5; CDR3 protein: CASSLEGNPPQHF
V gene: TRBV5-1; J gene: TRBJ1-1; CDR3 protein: CASSLRGNTEAFF
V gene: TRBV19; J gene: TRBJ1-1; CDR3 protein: CASRVTGVMNTEAFF
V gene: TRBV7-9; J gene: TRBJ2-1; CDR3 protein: CASSLGGSGRLNEQFF
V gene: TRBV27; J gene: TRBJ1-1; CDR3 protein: CASSSMNTEAFF
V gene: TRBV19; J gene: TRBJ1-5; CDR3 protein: CASSAGGLQPQHF
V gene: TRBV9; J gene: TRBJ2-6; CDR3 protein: CASSATGAGANVLTF
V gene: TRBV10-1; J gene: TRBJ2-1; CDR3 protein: CASSEGGGRNEQFF
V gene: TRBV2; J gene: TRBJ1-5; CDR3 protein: CASSDHWGPNQPQHF
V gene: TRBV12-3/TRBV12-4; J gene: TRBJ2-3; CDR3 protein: CASSSTDTQYF
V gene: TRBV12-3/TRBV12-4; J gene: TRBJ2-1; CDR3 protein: CASRIGVNEQFF
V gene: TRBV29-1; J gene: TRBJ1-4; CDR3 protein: CSAVRGEKGSNEKLFF
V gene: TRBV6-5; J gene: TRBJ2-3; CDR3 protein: CASTPRPTSTDTQYF
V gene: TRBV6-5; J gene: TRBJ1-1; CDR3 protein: CASRAGRMNTEAFF
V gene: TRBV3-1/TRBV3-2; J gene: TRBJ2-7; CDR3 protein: CASSQAGFYEQYF
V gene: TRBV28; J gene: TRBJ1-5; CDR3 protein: CASSPNTGWDQPQHF
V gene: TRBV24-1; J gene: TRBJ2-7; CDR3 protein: CATSANRDIGEQYF
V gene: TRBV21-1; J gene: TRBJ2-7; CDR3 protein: CASAPLDRGFRGEFYEQYF
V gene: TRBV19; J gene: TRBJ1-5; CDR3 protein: CASSRDYYQPQHF
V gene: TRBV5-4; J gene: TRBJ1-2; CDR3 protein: CASSLAAVPKGGYTF